This is a list of T cell receptor beta chains from one sample in a study of T cells in Graves' hyperthyroidism and ophthalmopathy. TCRdb re-derived calls from the multiplex PCR reads in MiXCR, one entry per CDR3 protein. Found here are approximately 620,000 distinct CDR3 sequences, roughly 15% of them singletons; the top ten hold about 3.5%. Sequenced: blood. The receptors derive from a woman aged 40-49 years with Graves' ophthalmopathy. Both conserved end residues are trimmed from each CDR3.

j_call v_call cdr3_length cdr3_aa
TRBJ2-1 TRBV7-9 12 ASSLGSGGNEQF
TRBJ2-3 TRBV6-2/TRBV6-3 16 ASSYPQRPITSTDTQY
TRBJ1-1 TRBV9 12 ASSSGTPSTEAF
TRBJ2-5 TRBV29-1 14 SVEDPSGAYQETQY
TRBJ1-6 TRBV27 12 ASALGTANSPLH
TRBJ2-7 TRBV10-2 13 ASSESSGTTYEQY
TRBJ2-1 TRBV20-1 12 SARHRDPLNEQF
TRBJ2-3 TRBV12-3/TRBV12-4 11 ASSFQGEDTQY
TRBJ2-1 TRBV18 10 ASSPDLNEQF
TRBJ2-7 TRBV10-2 16 ASAEFPEGGQGVHEQY
TRBJ2-1 TRBV12-3/TRBV12-4 18 ASSSHFGGGAGSNYNEQF
TRBJ2-7 TRBV20-1 13 SARDWDSFSYEQY
TRBJ2-1 TRBV5-1 14 ASSWGLAGTHNEQF
TRBJ1-2 TRBV20-1 10 SAREGDSGYT
TRBJ2-1 TRBV9 13 ASSVRGESWVEQF
TRBJ1-1 TRBV11-2 11 ASSSDVNTEAF
TRBJ2-3 TRBV6-1 12 ASSSKGESDTQY
TRBJ2-5 TRBV18 11 ASSPGLGETQC
TRBJ1-2 TRBV5-1 14 ASSLTPGQNIYGYT
TRBJ2-1 TRBV2 11 ASRTFDYNEQF
TRBJ1-3 TRBV5-1 13 ASSLDRNSGNTIY
TRBJ2-5 TRBV6-2/TRBV6-3 12 ASSTRLGRGTQY
TRBJ2-7 TRBV10-3 13 AISFDRAISYEQY
TRBJ2-1 TRBV11-2 13 ASSGGGDYYNEQF
TRBJ2-6 TRBV10-3 16 AISGPGQGSSGANVLT
TRBJ2-5 TRBV25-1 13 ASSESYWNQETQY
TRBJ2-3 TRBV5-1 12 ASSLLSSTDTQY
TRBJ1-5 TRBV2 11 ASSPEGSQPQH
TRBJ1-1 TRBV28 11 ASRYRGKAEAF
TRBJ2-7 TRBV7-2 13 ASSSKAGGPYEQY
TRBJ2-1 TRBV29-1 11 SVTQGSYNEQF
TRBJ1-5 TRBV5-1 11 ASSLGENQPRH
TRBJ1-1 TRBV6-5 13 ASSYSYGGGTEAF
TRBJ1-3 TRBV3-1 11 ASRGNLGNTIY
TRBJ2-2 TRBV12-3/TRBV12-4 13 ASTVSLTNTGELF
TRBJ2-7 TRBV29-1 10 SVEVSSYEQY
TRBJ2-3 TRBV6-5 12 ASSYSNAADTQY
TRBJ1-1 TRBV27 12 ASSPGDRGGEAF